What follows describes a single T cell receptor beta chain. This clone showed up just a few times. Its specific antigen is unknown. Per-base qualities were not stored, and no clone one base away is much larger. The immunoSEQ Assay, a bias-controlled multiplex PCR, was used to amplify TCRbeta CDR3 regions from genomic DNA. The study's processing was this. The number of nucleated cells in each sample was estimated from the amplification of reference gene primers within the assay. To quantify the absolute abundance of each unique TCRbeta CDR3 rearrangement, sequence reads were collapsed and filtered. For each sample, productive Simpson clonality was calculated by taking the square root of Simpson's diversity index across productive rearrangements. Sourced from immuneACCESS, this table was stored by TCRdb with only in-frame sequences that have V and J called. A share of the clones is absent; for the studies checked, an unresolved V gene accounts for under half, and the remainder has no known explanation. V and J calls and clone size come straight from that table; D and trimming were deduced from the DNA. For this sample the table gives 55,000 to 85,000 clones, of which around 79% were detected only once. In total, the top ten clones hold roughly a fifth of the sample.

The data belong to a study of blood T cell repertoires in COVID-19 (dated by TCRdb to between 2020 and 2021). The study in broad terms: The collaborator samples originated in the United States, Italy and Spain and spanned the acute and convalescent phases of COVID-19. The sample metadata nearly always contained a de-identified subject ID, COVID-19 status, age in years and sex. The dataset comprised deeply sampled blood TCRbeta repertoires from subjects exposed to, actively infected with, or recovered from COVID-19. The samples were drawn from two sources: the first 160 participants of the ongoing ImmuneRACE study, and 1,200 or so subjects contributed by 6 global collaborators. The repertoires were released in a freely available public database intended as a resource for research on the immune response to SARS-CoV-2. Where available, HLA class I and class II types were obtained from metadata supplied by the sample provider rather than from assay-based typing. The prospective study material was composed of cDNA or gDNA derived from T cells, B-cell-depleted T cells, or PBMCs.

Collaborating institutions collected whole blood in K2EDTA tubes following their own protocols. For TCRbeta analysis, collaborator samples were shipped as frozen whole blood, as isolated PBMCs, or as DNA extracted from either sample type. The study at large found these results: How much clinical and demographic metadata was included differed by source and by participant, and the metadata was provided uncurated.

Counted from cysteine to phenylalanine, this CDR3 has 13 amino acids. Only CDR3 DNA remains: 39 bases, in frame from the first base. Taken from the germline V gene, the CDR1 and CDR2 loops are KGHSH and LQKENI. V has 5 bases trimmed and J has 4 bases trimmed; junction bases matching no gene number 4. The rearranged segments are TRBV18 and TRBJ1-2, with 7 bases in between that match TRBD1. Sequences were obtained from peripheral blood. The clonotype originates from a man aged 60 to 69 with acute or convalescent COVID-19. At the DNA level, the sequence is TGTGCCAGCTCAGCGGGACAGCGCTATGGCTACACCTTC. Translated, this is CASSAGQRYGYTF.